The sample holds a few counts of the clone carrying this TCR beta chain. Its antigen is unknown. Looked up from germline, CDR1 is LGHNA and CDR2 is YSLEER. The CDR3 is 18 amino acids. With 0 bases clipped from V and 6 bases from J, the junction kept 10 bases outside the gene matches. One entry per CDR3 protein, called by TCRdb with MiXCR from the 5' RACE reads. The sample lists roughly 150,000 distinct CDR3 sequences, roughly 14% occurring once. The data were obtained in a study of T-cell memory formation after mild COVID-19. Looking at the study overall: Most TCR clusters belonged to a single donor. Broader study findings: A balance of CD4 and CD8 characterized clones contracting day 15 to 85, whereas later expanders leaned CD4+.

J is TRBJ2-2 and V is TRBV4-3, with TRBD2 matching 10 bases. The clonotype originates from an adult woman who had mild COVID-19 (a few samples of this study predate the infection). Cell type and time point are not known. Sequenced input: PBMCs or a T cell subset sorted from them (not recorded which). Here the CDR3 reads CASSQESLAGVRSGELFF. The CDR3 DNA reads as TGCGCCAGCAGCCAAGAATCTCTAGCGGGAGTACGATCCGGGGAGCTGTTTTTT.